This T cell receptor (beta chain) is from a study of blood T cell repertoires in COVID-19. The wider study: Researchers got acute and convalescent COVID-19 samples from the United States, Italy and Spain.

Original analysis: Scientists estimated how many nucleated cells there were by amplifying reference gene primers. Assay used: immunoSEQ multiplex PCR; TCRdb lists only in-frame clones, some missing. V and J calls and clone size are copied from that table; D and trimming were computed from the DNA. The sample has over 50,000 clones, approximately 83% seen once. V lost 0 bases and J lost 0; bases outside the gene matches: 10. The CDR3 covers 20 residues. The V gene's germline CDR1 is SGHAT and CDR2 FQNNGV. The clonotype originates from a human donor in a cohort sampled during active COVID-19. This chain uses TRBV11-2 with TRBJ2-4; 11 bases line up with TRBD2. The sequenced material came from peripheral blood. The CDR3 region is CASSLDFTSGSRLAKNIQYF. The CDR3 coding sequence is TGTGCCAGCAGCTTAGATTTTACTAGCGGGAGTAGGTTAGCCAAAAACATTCAGTACTTC.